Listed here are 28 T cell receptor beta chains from one sample, sequenced in a study of response to subunit inactivated influenza vaccine. TCRdb re-called the RT-PCR reads with MiXCR, one entry per CDR3 protein. The sample includes a few hundred thousand distinct CDR3 sequences, 20% to 25% of them seen just once. This material consisted of PBMCs from blood, taken less than 22 months after vaccination. The receptors derive from a man between 50 and 69 years old who received an inactivated influenza vaccine.

Only a few counts were recorded for this clonotype. The chain is built from TRBV5-1 and TRBJ1-1; 7 nucleotides match TRBD1. Germline loops: CDR1 SGHRS, CDR2 YFSETQ. The CDR3 is 15 amino acids. V dropped 4 bases and J dropped 7; count of bases not matched to a gene: 13. CDR3 DNA: TGCGCCAGCAGCCCGATGGCCTTCCAGGGGGGTGAAGCTTTCTTT. Amino acids: CASSPMAFQGGEAFF.

This clonotype was seen more than once but under ten times. V usage is TRBV6-2 or TRBV6-3 and J usage is TRBJ2-7; the D gene is possibly TRBD1 (6 bases). This CDR3 has 14 amino acids. Looked up from germline, CDR1 is MNHEY and CDR2 is SVGEGT. V was pared by 0 bases and J by 6 bases, with 12 bases between. The CDR3 reads CASSYSTTGIEQYF. The CDR3 DNA sequence: TGTGCCAGCAGTTACTCGACAACAGGGATCGAGCAGTACTTC.

This clonotype was seen more than once but under ten times. This rearrangement joins TRBV5-1 to TRBJ1-2; D ambiguous. The germline gives CDR1 SGHRS, CDR2 YFSETQ. CDR3 size: 14 residues. The V and J ends lost 1 base and 8 bases respectively, with 15 bases between them. Here the CDR3 reads CASSLLMEAGGYTF. The DNA for the CDR3 is TGCGCCAGCAGCTTGCTGATGGAGGCGGGCGGCTACACCTTC.

For this clonotype: A read error may be the cause here, since a much bigger clone is one base away. The chain links TRBV10-3 to TRBJ1-6; D possibly corresponds to TRBD1 (5 bases). The germline gives CDR1 ENHRY, CDR2 SYGVKD. The CDR3 sequence is 12 residues long. The CDR3 is CAIGRDDSALHF. The CDR3 coding sequence is TGTGCCATCGGCAGGGATGATTCAGCCCTCCACTTT.

The chain recombines TRBV6-5 with TRBJ1-4; 7 bases map to TRBD1. Losses at the gene ends were 2 bases for V and 0 bases for J; bases not matched to a gene: 3. Germline-derived CDR1 and CDR2 are MNHEY and SVGAGI. The CDR3 extends over 16 amino acids. The CDR3 bases are TGTGCCAGCAGTTACCGACAGGGTTCAACTAATGAAAAACTGTTTTTT. Translating gives CASSYRQGSTNEKLFF.

The chain has TRBV6-5 and TRBJ1-1; D call uncertain. The germline V gene has CDR1 MNHEY and CDR2 SVGAGI. The CDR3 sequence is 14 residues long. The V end was cut by 0 bases, the J end by 4 bases, with 9 bases between. The CDR3 DNA follows: TGTGCCAGCAGTTACTCAGGTCTGGGCACTGAAGCTTTCTTT. Residues: CASSYSGLGTEAFF.

This chain uses TRBV7-2 with TRBJ1-6, with 8 bases lining up with TRBD1. The junction had 7 bases not matched to a gene; V was cut back by 5 bases and J by 10 bases. Per germline, CDR1 SGHTA and CDR2 FQGNSA. CDR3 size: 14 residues. The CDR3 sequence is CASSRTGIGSPLHF. Written as DNA, the CDR3 is TGTGCCAGCAGCCGGACAGGGATAGGCTCACCCCTCCACTTT.

The J gene is TRBJ2-7, the V gene TRBV6-1; D unclear. Germline V gene lookup returns CDR1 MNHNS and CDR2 SASEGT. The CDR3 is made up of 13 amino acids. The germline V and J ends were trimmed by 6 bases and 0 bases, with 9 bases remaining between them. CDR3 sequence (DNA): TGTGCCAGCAGGAGACATATCTCCTACGAGCAGTACTTC. This codes for CASRRHISYEQYF.

This sequence joins TRBV10-3 and TRBJ2-7; 9 bases are a match to TRBD2. V lost 3 bases to trimming and J lost 6 bases; unmatched junction nucleotides: 15. Germline V lookup: CDR1 ENHRY, CDR2 SYGVKD. CDR3 length equals 17 residues. CDR3 protein: CAISDLPSGTLGIEQYF. CDR3 nucleotide sequence: TGTGCCATCAGTGATCTACCTAGCGGGACGCTCGGGATCGAGCAGTACTTC.

In the case of this clonotype: A read error may produce the germline difference seen at one junction end. V usage is TRBV5-6 and J usage is TRBJ1-5, with D hard to call. Germline-derived CDR1 and CDR2 are SGHDT and YYEEEE. The CDR3 spans 15 residues. The DNA of the CDR3 is TGTGCCAGCAGCTTGAGTGGAGGGTTTAATCAGGCCCAGCATTTT. This codes for CASSLSGGFNQAQHF.

The chain has TRBV7-9 and TRBJ1-5; unclear D gene. Germline loops: CDR1 SEHNR, CDR2 FQNEAQ (reference sequence). V gave up 4 bases and J gave up 3 bases, with 19 bases separating them. This CDR3 spans 17 amino acids. The CDR3 coding sequence is TGTGCCAGCAGCTACTCCACCTACAGTTCTGCCAATCAGCCCCAGCATTTT. Its protein is CASSYSTYSSANQPQHF.

This clonotype was seen at least ten times. This chain uses TRBV20-1 with TRBJ1-4; D remains unclear. Between the trimmed V and J ends, which lost 6 bases and 8 bases, there was a span of 16 bases. This CDR3 is 13 amino acids long. Germline V lookup: CDR1 DFQATT, CDR2 SNEGSKA (reference sequence). The CDR3 region has the DNA TGCAGTGCACGGGGAACTCCAGGAGAAAAACTGTTTTTT. This translates into CSARGTPGEKLFF.

The CDR3 spells CASSRVDRGIYEQYF. The CDR3 DNA reads TGTGCCAGCAGCCGGGTGGACAGGGGAATATACGAGCAGTACTTC. The chain is built from TRBV5-8 and TRBJ2-7; 9 positions match TRBD1. The CDR3 spans 15 residues. Unmatched junction bases numbered 9, after V lost 4 bases and J lost 4 bases. Germline V gene lookup returns CDR1 SGHTS and CDR2 YDEGEE.

This chain connects TRBV5-5 to TRBJ1-5, with D perhaps matching TRBD1 (6 bases). This CDR3 has 13 residues. Germline lookup yields CDR1 SGHKS and CDR2 YYEKEE (reference sequence). Trimming removed 4 bases at V and 7 bases at J, with 12 bases between. The CDR3: CASSPRRGQPQHF. CDR3 coding DNA: TGTGCCAGCAGCCCCCGTAGGGGGCAGCCCCAGCATTTT.

This clonotype was picked up a small number of times. The rearrangement uses TRBV6-2 or TRBV6-3 and TRBJ2-7; 7 bases align to TRBD1. Germline V gene sequence: CDR1 MNHEY, CDR2 SVGEGT. V shed 5 bases and J 5 bases; nucleotides not matched to a gene: 9. The CDR3 runs 14 residues. Here the CDR3 reads CASSPLEQGDEQYF. DNA for the CDR3: TGTGCCAGCAGTCCCCTAGAGCAGGGGGACGAGCAGTACTTC.

The V call is TRBV20-1, the J call TRBJ2-4, with TRBD2 matching 8 bases. J gave up 3 bases and V 6 bases, and 10 bases lay outside the gene matches. Per germline, CDR1 DFQATT and CDR2 SNEGSKA (reference sequence). CDR3 length equals 15 residues. Written as DNA, the CDR3 is TGCAGTGCGCCGCGAGCGGGAGTGGGCAAAAACATTCAGTACTTC. Its translation: CSAPRAGVGKNIQYF.

This clonotype has a handful of counts. The chain has TRBV15 and TRBJ2-1; a possible D gene is TRBD1 (7 bases). This CDR3 region has 14 residues. Germline CDR1 reads LNHNV; CDR2 reads YYDKDF (reference sequence). Trimming cost V 6 bases and J 7 bases, with 16 bases left between them. CDR3 residues: CATRGGQKLNEQFF. DNA for the CDR3: TGTGCCACCAGGGGGGGACAGAAATTGAATGAGCAGTTCTTC.

This clonotype was found many times. The CDR3 DNA sequence: TGCGCCAGCAGCTCGTATGATCGGTCCTATAATTCACCCCTCCACTTT. Its protein product is CASSSYDRSYNSPLHF. V usage is TRBV5-1 and J usage is TRBJ1-6; D uncertain. Germline assignment: CDR1 SGHRS and CDR2 YFSETQ. The CDR3 extends over 16 amino acids. V shed 3 bases and J shed 1 base, with 11 bases lying between them.

Ten or more counts support this clonotype. The chain links TRBV20-1 to TRBJ1-5; D possibly corresponds to TRBD1 (5 bases). Looked up from germline, CDR1 is DFQATT and CDR2 is SNEGSKA (reference sequence). The CDR3 totals 13 residues. Trimming shortened V by 6 bases and J by 4 bases, and 13 bases separated the two germline ends. CDR3 bases: TGCAGTGCAGTTCACCAGGGAAATCAGCCCCAGCATTTT. Translation: CSAVHQGNQPQHF.

DNA of the CDR3: TGTGCCAGCAGCTTTAGCGGGAGGGCCTCTGAGGAGACCCAGTACTTC. Protein product: CASSFSGRASEETQYF. The chain joins TRBV7-3 to TRBJ2-5; 11 bases line up with TRBD2. Germline V gene sequence: CDR1 SGHTA, CDR2 FQGTGA. The ends lost 3 bases at V and 5 bases at J; junction bases unmatched: 8. The CDR3 consists of 16 residues.

CDR3 DNA: TGTGCCATCAGCGCGACAGGGACAGGGTCACCCCTCCACTTT. This encodes CAISATGTGSPLHF. The rearrangement joins TRBV10-3 to TRBJ1-6; 9 positions match TRBD1. The germline gives CDR1 ENHRY, CDR2 SYGVKD. V lost 6 bases and J lost 10; bases outside the gene matches: 7. This CDR3 has 14 amino acids.

The J gene is TRBJ2-3, the V gene TRBV7-2, with TRBD2 matching over 12 bases. This CDR3 region has 16 residues. Germline V gene data show CDR1 as SGHTA and CDR2 as FQGNSA. The J segment lost 4 bases and the V segment lost 7 bases, leaving 9 bases of the junction unmatched. The CDR3 region has the DNA TGTGCCAGCAAACTTCTAGCGGGGGGGGTTTCAGATACGCAGTATTTT. Its translation is CASKLLAGGVSDTQYF.

This clonotype was observed a few times. V usage is TRBV5-1 and J usage is TRBJ1-2, with unresolved D. Trimming stripped 6 bases from V and 0 bases from J, with 21 bases between. The CDR3 totals 17 residues. Germline values: CDR1 SGHRS, CDR2 YFSETQ. The CDR3 protein is CASKISLRTAANYGYTF. As DNA, the CDR3 is TGCGCCAGCAAAATCTCATTAAGGACCGCAGCTAACTATGGCTACACCTTC.

This clonotype was seen ten or more times. The chain uses TRBV12-3 or TRBV12-4 and TRBJ2-1, with 7 nucleotides matching TRBD2. V shed 3 bases, J shed 5 bases, and the junction held 7 bases outside the gene matches. CDR3 length: 15 residues. Here the CDR3 reads CASSLRGIRDNEQFF. In DNA form, the CDR3 reads TGTGCCAGCAGTTTGCGGGGGATTAGGGACAATGAGCAGTTCTTC.

This clonotype was found a few times. CDR3 sequence reads: CASSYLSRSEAFF. The CDR3 DNA reads TGTGCCAGCAGTTACCTGAGCCGGAGTGAAGCTTTCTTT. The chain has TRBV6-5 and TRBJ1-1; D is unresolved. The V and J ends lost 2 bases and 7 bases respectively, with 11 bases between them. Germline lookup yields CDR1 MNHEY and CDR2 SVGAGI. The CDR3 consists of 13 residues.

The DNA of the CDR3 is TGTGCCAGCAGCGTATCACAGGGTAGAGAGCAGTTCTTC. Translated, it gives CASSVSQGREQFF. The gene calls are TRBV7-3 and TRBJ2-1; the D gene is possibly TRBD1 (6 bases). The CDR3 length is 13 residues. Germline V gives CDR1 SGHTA, CDR2 FQGTGA. V lost 5 bases to trimming and J lost 10 bases, with 15 bases between them.

This clonotype came up many times. This sequence joins TRBV12-3 or TRBV12-4 and TRBJ1-2; D is possibly TRBD1 (5 bases). Trimming removed 7 bases from V and 4 bases from J, with 7 bases in between. The CDR3 length is 11 residues. The CDR3 sequence: CASTGGYGYTF. CDR3 nucleotide sequence: TGTGCCAGCACCGGGGGCTATGGCTACACCTTC.

Only a few counts were recorded for this clonotype. The chain couples TRBV4-3 to TRBJ1-2; a weak D match, TRBD1 (5 bases). Trimming took 1 base from V and 1 from J, leaving 7 bases between them. Germline CDR1 reads LGHNA; CDR2 reads YSLEER. The CDR3 is 14 residues long. CDR3 nucleotides: TGCGCCAGCAGCCAAGGACAGAGTAACTATGGCTACACCTTC. This sequence encodes CASSQGQSNYGYTF.